The rows below give T cell receptor beta chains drawn from one sample of a study of regulatory T cells in long-lasting Graves disease. TCRdb called the multiplex PCR reads again in MiXCR, with one record for every CDR3 protein. The sample yields a few hundred thousand distinct CDR3 sequences, roughly 17% seen once. These data were also filed under a second study, of T cells in Graves' hyperthyroidism and ophthalmopathy.

Material: peripheral blood mononuclear cells (PBMCs), obtained at new diagnosis, from a patient treated with antithyroid drugs. These receptors were collected from a woman between 18 and 29 years old with Graves disease. Each CDR3 is given with its conserved first and last residue. The D gene is left open where the match is weak. For some rows the clone size is stated as once, few or many, or as a class when expanded; others skip it.

D	V	size	J	DNA	CDR3
.	TRBV6-1	few	TRBJ1-2	TGTGCCAGCAGTGAGATGAGCGGCTACACCTTC	CASSEMSGYTF
.	TRBV20-1	.	TRBJ1-1	TGCAGTGCTAGGGAACGGAGCGACAAAGCTTTCTTT	CSARERSDKAFF
.	TRBV7-3	.	TRBJ1-1	TGTGCCAGCAGCTTAACCCGAGAGAACACTGAAGCTTTCTTT	CASSLTRENTEAFF
.	TRBV10-1	few	TRBJ1-1	TGCGCCAGCAGCAGGGACCCAAACACTGAAGCTTTCTTT	CASSRDPNTEAFF
TRBD1	TRBV29-1	.	TRBJ1-5	TGCAGCGTGCGGGACAGCCTAAGTCAGCCCCAGCATTTT	CSVRDSLSQPQHF
TRBD2	TRBV29-1	.	TRBJ2-1	TGCAGCGTTGGGGTGAGACTAGCGAATAGTGAGCAGTTCTTC	CSVGVRLANSEQFF
.	TRBV20-1	many	TRBJ2-3	TGCAGTGCTGCCGGGATCGCGGGACGAACGTTACCTAGCACAGATACGCAGTATTTT	CSAAGIAGRTLPSTDTQYF
TRBD2	TRBV7-8	few	TRBJ2-3	TGTGCCAGCAGCTTAGTGAGGGCGGGGGGGCCAACAGATAAGCAGTATTTT	CASSLVRAGGPTDKQYF
TRBD1	TRBV20-1	few	TRBJ1-6	TGCAGTGCTAGAACGACAGGGGGCGGTGATTCACCCCTCCACTTT	CSARTTGGGDSPLHF
TRBD1	TRBV11-2	many	TRBJ2-3	TGTGCCAGCAGCTTAGAGGGGAGACAGGGCGGAACAGATACGCAGTATTTT	CASSLEGRQGGTDTQYF
TRBD2	TRBV29-1	.	TRBJ2-7	TGCAGCGCTCGACTAGCGGCCAACTCCTACGAGCAGTACTTC	CSARLAANSYEQYF
.	TRBV7-9	many	TRBJ2-7	TGTGCCAGCAGCTTGCTTGTCCCCTACGAGCAGTACTTC	CASSLLVPYEQYF
.	TRBV3-1	many	TRBJ2-7	TGTGCCAGCAGCCAAGTCTTCGGCTTACAGTACTTC	CASSQVFGLQYF
.	TRBV6-2/TRBV6-3	.	TRBJ1-5	TGTGCCAGCAGTATCGACGAACCCGTGGGCAATCAGCCCCAGCATTTT	CASSIDEPVGNQPQHF
.	TRBV11-2	many	TRBJ2-7	TGTGCCAGCAGCACACGAAGCGGTTTGAGTTACGAGCAGTACTTC	CASSTRSGLSYEQYF
.	TRBV30	many	TRBJ1-2	TGTGCCTGGAGGACGACACCAGGCTATGGCTACACCTTC	CAWRTTPGYGYTF
TRBD2	TRBV12-3/TRBV12-4	many	TRBJ2-2	TGTGCCAGCAGTCCCTTGGGACTAGCGGGAGTAACCGGGGAGCTGTTTTTT	CASSPLGLAGVTGELFF
TRBD2	TRBV10-3	many	TRBJ2-1	TGTGCCATCAGTGTTGGGAGGGAGGGAAATGAGCAGTTCTTC	CAISVGREGNEQFF
TRBD2	TRBV19	.	TRBJ2-1	TGTGCCAGTAGTATAGCGGGGGGGCCCTACAATGAGCAGTTCTTC	CASSIAGGPYNEQFF
TRBD2	TRBV9	.	TRBJ2-1	TGTGCCAGCAGCGTGACTAGCGGGAGCTCCTACAATGAGCAGTTCTTC	CASSVTSGSSYNEQFF
.	TRBV4-1	few	TRBJ2-5	TGCGCCAGCAGCCAAGTTCCGGGGGGCGAGACCCAGTACTTC	CASSQVPGGETQYF
.	TRBV2	many	TRBJ1-6	TGTGCCAGCAGTGTTAGACACGGCGATTCACCCCTCCACTTT	CASSVRHGDSPLHF
.	TRBV29-1	.	TRBJ1-2	TGCAGCGTTGAGGTCAACCGCTATGGCTACACCTTC	CSVEVNRYGYTF
.	TRBV29-1	few	TRBJ1-1	TGCAGCGTTGAAAGAACTTCCACTGAAGCTTTCTTT	CSVERTSTEAFF
.	TRBV27	.	TRBJ1-6	TGTGCCAGCAGAAGAGAGGGACACTCCTATAATTCACCCCTCCACTTT	CASRREGHSYNSPLHF
.	TRBV10-1	few	TRBJ1-3	TGCGCCAGCAGTGAAGGTCAGGGAAACTCTGGAAACACCATATATTTT	CASSEGQGNSGNTIYF
TRBD2	TRBV30	many	TRBJ2-1	TGTGCCTGGAGTGTCGGCGGGAGGGCCAGGGGTGAGCAGTTCTTC	CAWSVGGRARGEQFF
.	TRBV6-1	many	TRBJ1-1	TGTGCCAGCAGCCTACCAGGGGCGGGAAACACTGAAGCTTTCTTT	CASSLPGAGNTEAFF
.	TRBV30	many	TRBJ1-4	TGTGCCTGGAGTACAGGGTCGGGAACTAATGAAAAACTGTTTTTT	CAWSTGSGTNEKLFF